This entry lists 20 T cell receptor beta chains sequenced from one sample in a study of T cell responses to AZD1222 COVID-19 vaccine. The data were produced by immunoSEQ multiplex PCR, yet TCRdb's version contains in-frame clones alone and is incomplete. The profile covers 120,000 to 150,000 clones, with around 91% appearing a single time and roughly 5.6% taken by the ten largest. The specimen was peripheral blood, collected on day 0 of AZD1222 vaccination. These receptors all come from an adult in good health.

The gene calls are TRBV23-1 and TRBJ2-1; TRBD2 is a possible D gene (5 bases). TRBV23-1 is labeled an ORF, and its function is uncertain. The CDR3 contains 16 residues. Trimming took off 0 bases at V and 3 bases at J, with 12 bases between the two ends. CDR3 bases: TGCGCCAGCAGTCAATCTTCGGCTAGCCGCTACAATGAGCAGTTCTTC. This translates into CASSQSSASRYNEQFF.

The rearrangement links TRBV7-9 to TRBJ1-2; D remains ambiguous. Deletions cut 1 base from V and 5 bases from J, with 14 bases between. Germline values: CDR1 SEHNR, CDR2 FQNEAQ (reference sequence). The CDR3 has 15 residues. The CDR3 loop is CASSLGGAEAYGYTF. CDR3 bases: TGTGCCAGCAGCTTAGGCGGTGCTGAGGCGTATGGCTACACCTTC.

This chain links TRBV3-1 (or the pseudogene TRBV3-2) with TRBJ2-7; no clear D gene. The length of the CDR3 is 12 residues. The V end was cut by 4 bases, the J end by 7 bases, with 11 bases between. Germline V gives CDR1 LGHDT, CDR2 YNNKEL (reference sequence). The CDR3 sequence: CASSLLNSEQYF. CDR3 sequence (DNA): TGTGCCAGCAGCCTCCTTAACAGTGAGCAGTACTTC.

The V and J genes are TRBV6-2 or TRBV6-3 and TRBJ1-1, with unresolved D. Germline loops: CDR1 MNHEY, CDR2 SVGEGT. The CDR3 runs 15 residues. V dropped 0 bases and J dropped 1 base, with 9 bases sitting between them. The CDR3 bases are TGTGCCAGCAGTTACTCTGCAGAGACGAACACTGAAGCTTTCTTT. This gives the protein CASSYSAETNTEAFF.

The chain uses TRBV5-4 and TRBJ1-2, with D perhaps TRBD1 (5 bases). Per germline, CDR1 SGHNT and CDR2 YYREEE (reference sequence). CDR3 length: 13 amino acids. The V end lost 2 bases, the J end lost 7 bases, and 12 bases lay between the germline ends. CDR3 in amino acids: CASSLWGVLGYTF. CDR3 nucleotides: TGTGCCAGCAGCTTATGGGGGGTTCTTGGCTACACCTTC.

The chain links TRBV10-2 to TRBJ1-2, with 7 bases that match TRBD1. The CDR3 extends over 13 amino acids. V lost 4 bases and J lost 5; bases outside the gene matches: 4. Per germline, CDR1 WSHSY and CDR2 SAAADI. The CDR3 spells CASSVGRGYGYTF. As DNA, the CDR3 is TGCGCCAGCAGTGTGGGCAGGGGGTATGGCTACACCTTC.

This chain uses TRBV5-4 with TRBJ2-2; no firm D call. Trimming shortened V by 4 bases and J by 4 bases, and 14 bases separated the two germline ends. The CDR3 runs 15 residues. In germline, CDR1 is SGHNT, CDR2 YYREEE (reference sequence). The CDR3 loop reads CASSLGRVITGELFF. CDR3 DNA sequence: TGTGCCAGCAGCCTGGGAAGGGTAATCACCGGGGAGCTGTTTTTT.

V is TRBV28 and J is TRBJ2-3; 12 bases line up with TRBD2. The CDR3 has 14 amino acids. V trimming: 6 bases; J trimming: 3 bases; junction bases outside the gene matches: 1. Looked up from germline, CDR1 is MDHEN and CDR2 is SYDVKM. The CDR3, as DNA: TGTGCCAGCAGACTAGCGGGAGGTACAGATACGCAGTATTTT. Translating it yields CASRLAGGTDTQYF.

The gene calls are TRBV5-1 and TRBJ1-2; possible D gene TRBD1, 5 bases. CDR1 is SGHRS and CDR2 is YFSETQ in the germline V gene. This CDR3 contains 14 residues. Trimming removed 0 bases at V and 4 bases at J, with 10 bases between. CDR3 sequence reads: CASSLDDRAYGYTF. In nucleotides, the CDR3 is TGCGCCAGCAGCTTGGACGACAGAGCCTATGGCTACACCTTC.

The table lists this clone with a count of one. In nucleotides, the CDR3 is TGTGCCAGCAGCTCAACTAGAGGTAGCACAGATACGCAGTATTTT. It translates to CASSSTRGSTDTQYF. V and J are TRBV7-2 and TRBJ2-3; a weak D match, TRBD2 (5 bases). Germline loops: CDR1 SGHTA, CDR2 FQGNSA. Trimming shortened V by 4 bases and J by 0 bases, and 11 bases separated the two germline ends. The CDR3 extends over 15 amino acids.

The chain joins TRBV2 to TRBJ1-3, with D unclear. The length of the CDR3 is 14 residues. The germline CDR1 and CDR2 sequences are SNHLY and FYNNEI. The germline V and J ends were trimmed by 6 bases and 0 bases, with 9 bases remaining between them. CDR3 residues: CASSKINSGNTIYF. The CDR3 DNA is TGTGCCAGCAGCAAAATTAACTCTGGAAACACCATATATTTT.

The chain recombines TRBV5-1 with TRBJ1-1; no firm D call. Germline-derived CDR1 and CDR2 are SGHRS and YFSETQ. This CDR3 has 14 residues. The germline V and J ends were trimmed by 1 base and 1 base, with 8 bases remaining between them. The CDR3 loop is CASSLLGRNTEAFF. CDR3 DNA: TGCGCCAGCAGCTTGTTAGGGAGGAACACTGAAGCTTTCTTT.

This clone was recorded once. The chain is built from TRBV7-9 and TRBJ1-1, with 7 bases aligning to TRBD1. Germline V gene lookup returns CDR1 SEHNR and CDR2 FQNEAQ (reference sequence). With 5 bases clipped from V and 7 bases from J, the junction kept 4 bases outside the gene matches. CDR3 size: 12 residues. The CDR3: CASSIRGREAFF. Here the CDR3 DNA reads TGTGCCAGCAGCATTAGGGGGCGTGAAGCTTTCTTT.

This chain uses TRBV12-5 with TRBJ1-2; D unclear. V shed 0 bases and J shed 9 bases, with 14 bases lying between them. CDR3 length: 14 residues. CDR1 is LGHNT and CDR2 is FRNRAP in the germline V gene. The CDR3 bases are TGTGCTAGTGGTTTGGTACCAGGAAATGATTGCTACACCTTC. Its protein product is CASGLVPGNDCYTF.

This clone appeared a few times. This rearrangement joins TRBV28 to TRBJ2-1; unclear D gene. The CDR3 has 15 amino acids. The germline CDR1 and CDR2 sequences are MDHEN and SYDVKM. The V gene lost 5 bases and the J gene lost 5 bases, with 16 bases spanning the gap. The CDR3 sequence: CASSPTHRNHNEQFF. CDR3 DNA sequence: TGTGCCAGCAGTCCTACCCACAGAAACCACAATGAGCAGTTCTTC.

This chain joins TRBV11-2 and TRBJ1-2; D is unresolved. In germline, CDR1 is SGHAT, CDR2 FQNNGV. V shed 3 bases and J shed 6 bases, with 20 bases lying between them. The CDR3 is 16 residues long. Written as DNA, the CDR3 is TGTGCCAGCAGCTTCTCCCACGGAGGGCCGTCGAATGGCTACACCTTC. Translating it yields CASSFSHGGPSNGYTF. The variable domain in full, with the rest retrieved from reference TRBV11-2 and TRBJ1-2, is EAGVAQSPRYKIIEKRQSVAFWCNPISGHATLYWYQQILGQGPKLLIQFQNNGVVDDSQLPKDRFSAERLKGVDSTLKIQPAKLEDSAVYLCASSFSHGGPSNGYTFGSGTRLTVV.

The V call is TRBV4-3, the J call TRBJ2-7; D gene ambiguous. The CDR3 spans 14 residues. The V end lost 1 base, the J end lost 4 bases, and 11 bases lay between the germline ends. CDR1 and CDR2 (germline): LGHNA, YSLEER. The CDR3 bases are TGCGCCAGCAGCCAAGTTGATGGCTCTTACGAGCAGTACTTC. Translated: CASSQVDGSYEQYF.

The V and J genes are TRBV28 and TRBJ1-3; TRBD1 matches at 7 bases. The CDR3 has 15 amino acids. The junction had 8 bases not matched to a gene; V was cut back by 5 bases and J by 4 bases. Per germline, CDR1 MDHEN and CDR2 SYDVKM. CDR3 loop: CASSPAGGLGNTIYF. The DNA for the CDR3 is TGTGCCAGCAGTCCCGCAGGGGGATTAGGAAACACCATATATTTT.

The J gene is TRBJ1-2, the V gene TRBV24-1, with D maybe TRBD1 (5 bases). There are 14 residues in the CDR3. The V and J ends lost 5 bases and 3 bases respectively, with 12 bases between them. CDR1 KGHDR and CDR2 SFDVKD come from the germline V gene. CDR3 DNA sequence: TGTGCCACCAGTGGGCGGGGGTTCTACTATGGCTACACCTTC. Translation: CATSGRGFYYGYTF.

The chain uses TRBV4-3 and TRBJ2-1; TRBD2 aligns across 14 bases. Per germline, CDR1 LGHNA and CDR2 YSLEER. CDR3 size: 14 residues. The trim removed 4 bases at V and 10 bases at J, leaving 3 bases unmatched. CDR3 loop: CASSLGLAGVEQFF. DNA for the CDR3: TGCGCCAGCAGCCTGGGACTAGCGGGAGTCGAGCAGTTCTTC.